This T cell receptor beta chain is from a study of molecular identifiers for immune sequencing clone quantification (dated by TCRdb to 2017 to 2018). Regarding the complete study: For a replicate experiment, RNA from roughly 20,000 or 100,000 naive CD8 T cells was divided into five aliquots, and four of the five aliquots were sequenced. The study was a methods study using CD8 T cells to benchmark molecular-identifier clustering-based TCR repertoire sequencing (MIDCIRS) and TCR RNA copy counting.

In this sample, this clonotype turned up a few times. Which antigen it targets is not known. No base-level quality is on record; no much larger clone is a single base apart. The germline V gene (reference sequence) gives CDR1 as DFQATT and CDR2 as SNEGSKA. Reading from cysteine to phenylalanine, the CDR3 counts 14 amino acids. Just CDR3 DNA is preserved here, 42 bases in frame from base 1. V is pruned by 1 base and J by 0 bases, leaving 2 bases of the junction without a gene match. The investigation overall reported the following: When barcode sub-clustering was left out, chimeric consensus sequences inflated TCR diversity, with chimeras reaching as high as 47%. Clones above 20 RNA copies held over 98% of molecules in CMV-specific effector cells but under 1% in naive cells. Modeling gave about 3 recovered TCR RNA copies per cell versus 8 to 10 by digital PCR, implying approximately 32% capture efficiency. Spiked-in Jurkat TCR RNA (around nine copies' worth), which is not part of the donor repertoire, was contained in the naive libraries. Even against a background of 800,000 to 1,000,000 naive CD8 T cells, spiked-in Jurkat TCR RNA amounting to a single cell's worth was reported to be detectable. Highly expanded clone sizes could be underestimated if identical TCR molecules share a barcode.

Libraries of naive CD8 T cells were built from anywhere between about 17,000 and 1,000,000 sorted cells, with 10%, 30% or 50% of the purified RNA used. On a BD FACSAria II, naive CD8 T cells were FACS-sorted as CD8+CD4-CCR7+CD45RA+ and collected into RLT Plus buffer. To test detection sensitivity, Jurkat RNA equal to fewer than 13 TCR copies was added to samples of about 20,000-1,000,000 naive CD8 T cells. Enrichment of CD8 T cells was performed with RosetteSep CD8+ T Cell Enrichment Cocktail and Ficoll-Paque, after which ACK red cell lysis was carried out. Receptors were amplified or captured by PCR. Sequencing relied on a NextSeq 500. Bulk TCR libraries were made following a previously described method, with the TCR primers given in Table S5. The Qiagen AllPrep DNA/RNA kit was used to purify total RNA. Before analysis, reads from multiple sequencing runs of the same library were pooled. Concerning the study's data processing: Reads were retained only if the reads had an exact TCR constant sequence, and the retained reads were trimmed to 150 nt and grouped according to their 12-nt molecular barcodes. Reads in each barcode group were sub-clustered using a 15% Levenshtein threshold, and a quality-weighted consensus sequence was built for each RNA molecule. Non-functional sequences were removed, as were lower-count sequences one edit away from another. Based on a fit of two negative binomial distributions, barcode sub-clusters having less than 20% of the maximum read count were discarded. In TCRdb, the public reads were trimmed at Q25 with fastp and aligned with MiXCR, with productive beta chains retained. Duplicate CDR3 protein sequences are folded into a single record with the most common DNA and genes. TCRdb, not the authors, supplied the V and J calls. The sample data list fewer than 350,000 distinct CDR3 sequences, and roughly a quarter of these were observed just once. In total, the top ten clones hold 0.74% of the sample.

This TCR derives from a human donor in good health. Some libraries in this study had Jurkat cell RNA spiked in. The sample was naive CD8+ T cells from blood, with Jurkat cell RNA spiked in. The label giving this sample's cell subset or site can be read as: FACS-sorted CD8+CD4-CCR7+CD45RA+ naive T cells. Recombination joined TRBV20-1 with TRBJ2-7; 8 junctional bases match TRBD1. The DNA sequence reads TGCAGTGCTAGAGGACAGGGGTCCTCCTACGAGCAGTACTTC. Translated, it reads CSARGQGSSYEQYF.